The TCR beta chain under discussion was sequenced for a study of CD8+ T cells in alopecia areata listed by TCRdb under 2018. At the level of the whole study: Treated patients were enrolled in an open-label pilot trial of oral tofacitinib at 5 to 10 mg twice daily for moderate-to-severe alopecia areata. Tofacitinib was given for 6 to 18 months, followed by 6 months of follow-up off drug to assess delayed response and recurrence. In both human patients and the C3H/HeJ mouse model, the study applied high-throughput TCRbeta sequencing to look at T cell clonal expansion in alopecia areata. In humans, TCRbeta sequencing was performed on scalp tissue and on sorted CD4+ and CD8+ peripheral blood T cells from healthy controls and from patients with patchy or totalis/universalis alopecia areata. Patients on tofacitinib were biopsied at baseline and after 4 and 24 weeks of treatment, and several of the patients also had a later scalp biopsy. Scalp clonality was compared across normal scalp (n=4), patchy alopecia areata scalp (n=8), and alopecia totalis/universalis scalp (n=8). The RNA source kit depended on sample type: the PAXgene miRNA kit for fixed scalp, the miRNeasy kit for PBMCs, and the RNeasy kit for mouse skin. TCRbeta CDR3 regions were amplified by immunoSEQ multiplex PCR with 35 Vbeta forward and 13 Jbeta reverse primers. Points the paper makes about the study in general: Unlike mouse skin, which is dominated by gammadelta T cells, normal human skin has resident alphabeta T cells that are also sequenced, and this complicates analysis of the scalp TCR repertoire. Compared with normal scalp, lesional scalp, particularly in alopecia totalis/universalis, had higher clonality and more expanded CD8+ clones, which suggests antigenic drive. Shared TCR sequences between patients were less evident than in mice, which may be partly attributable to HLA diversity in the patient population.

Library creation used the immunoSEQ multiplex PCR assay. RNA was extracted from all samples and reverse transcribed into cDNA as template for TCR sequencing. First-strand cDNA was synthesized with SuperScript III using a 2:1 mix of oligo-dT and random hexamers. A synthetic immune receptor repertoire was used to gauge amplification bias, and whatever bias remained was removed computationally. As for how the authors treated the data: Raw reads were preprocessed to remove errors, and CDR3 was defined by IMGT conventions from the conserved cysteine to phenylalanine. Clonality was computed as 1 minus the Shannon entropy, with the entropy normalized by log2 of the number of productive unique TCRs. CD4 or CD8 identity of scalp clones was inferred by cross-referencing scalp TCRbeta sequences with sorted blood CD4 and CD8 repertoires. The clones in this table, taken by TCRdb from immuneACCESS, are in-frame only. Not every clone is retained; where verified, under half of the shortfall comes from an unresolved V gene, and the cause of the rest is unknown. The V and J calls and clone size are taken from that table; D and trimming were inferred from the DNA. Across this sample there are 110,000 to 150,000 clones, with around 50% seen only once. The ten largest clones capture 5% to 7% of the sample.

Remarks on this clone: This clone's antigen is unknown. Nothing much larger sits one base from this clone, and base qualities are not available.

In light of the paper, this sample's time point label describes: baseline before oral tofacitinib. From alopecia areata patients, peripheral blood was collected along with lesional scalp punch biopsies. PBMCs were isolated by density centrifugation and stained for CD3, CD4 and CD8, after which CD4+ and CD8+ T cells were sorted on a FACSAria. Deletion took 1 base off V and 1 base off J, with a span of 4 bases between the germline ends. CDR1 and CDR2 were assigned from the germline V gene as KGHSH and LQKENI. From cysteine to phenylalanine, the CDR3 is 13 amino acids long. Just the 39-base CDR3 DNA is kept, in frame starting at base 1.

The rearranged chain carries TRBV18 and TRBJ1-1, with the D gene too uncertain to name. This clonotype originated in a human donor with alopecia areata. The sequencing used CD4+ T cells sorted from blood, collected at week 0. DNA sequence: TGTGCCAGCTCACCACAGAAGAACACTGAAGCTTTCTTT. It encodes CASSPQKNTEAFF.